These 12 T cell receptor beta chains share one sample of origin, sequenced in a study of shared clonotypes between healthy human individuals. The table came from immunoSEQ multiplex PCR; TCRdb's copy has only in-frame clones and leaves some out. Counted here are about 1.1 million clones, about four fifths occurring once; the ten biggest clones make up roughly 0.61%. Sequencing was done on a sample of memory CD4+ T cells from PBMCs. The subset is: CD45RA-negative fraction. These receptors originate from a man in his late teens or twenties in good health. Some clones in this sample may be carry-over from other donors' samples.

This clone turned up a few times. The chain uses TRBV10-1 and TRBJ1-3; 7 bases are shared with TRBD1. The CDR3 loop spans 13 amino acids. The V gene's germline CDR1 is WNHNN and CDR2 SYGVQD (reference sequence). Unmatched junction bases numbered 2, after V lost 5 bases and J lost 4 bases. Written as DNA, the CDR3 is TGCGCCAGCAGTCGGGACAGCGGAAACACCATATATTTT. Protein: CASSRDSGNTIYF.

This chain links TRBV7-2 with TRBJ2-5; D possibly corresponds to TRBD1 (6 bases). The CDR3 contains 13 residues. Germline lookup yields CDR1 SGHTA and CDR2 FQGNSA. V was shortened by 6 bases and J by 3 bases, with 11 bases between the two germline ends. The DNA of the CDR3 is TGTGCCAGCAGTCATTACAGGGAAGAGACCCAGTACTTC. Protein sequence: CASSHYREETQYF.

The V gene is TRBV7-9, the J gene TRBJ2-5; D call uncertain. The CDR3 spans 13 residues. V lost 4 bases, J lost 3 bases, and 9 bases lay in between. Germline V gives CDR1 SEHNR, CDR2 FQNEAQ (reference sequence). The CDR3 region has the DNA TGTGCCAGCAGCTGGACCCGGAAAGAGACCCAGTACTTC. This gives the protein CASSWTRKETQYF.

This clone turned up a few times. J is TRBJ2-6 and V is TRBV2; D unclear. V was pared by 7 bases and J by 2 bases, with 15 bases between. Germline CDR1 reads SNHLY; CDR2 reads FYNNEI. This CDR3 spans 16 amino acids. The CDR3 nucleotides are TGTGCCAGCAAGTCCGGCTGGCAGGCTGGGGCCAACGTCCTGACTTTC. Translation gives CASKSGWQAGANVLTF.

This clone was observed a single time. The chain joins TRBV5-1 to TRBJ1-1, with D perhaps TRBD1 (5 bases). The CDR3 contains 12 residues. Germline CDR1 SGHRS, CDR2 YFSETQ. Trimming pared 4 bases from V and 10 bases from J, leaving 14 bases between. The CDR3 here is CASSPVGTPAFF. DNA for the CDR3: TGCGCCAGCAGCCCGGTGGGGACCCCAGCTTTCTTT.

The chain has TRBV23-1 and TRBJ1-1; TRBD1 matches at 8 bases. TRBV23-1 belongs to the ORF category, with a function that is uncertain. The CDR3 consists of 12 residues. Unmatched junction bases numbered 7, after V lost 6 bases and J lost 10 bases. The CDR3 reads CASRPDRARAFF. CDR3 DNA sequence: TGCGCCAGCAGACCGGACAGGGCGCGAGCTTTCTTT.

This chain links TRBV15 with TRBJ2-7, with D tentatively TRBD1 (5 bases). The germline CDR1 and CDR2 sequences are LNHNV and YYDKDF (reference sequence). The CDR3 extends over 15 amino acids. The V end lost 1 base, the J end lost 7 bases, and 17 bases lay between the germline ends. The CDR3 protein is CATSRVGTGPWEQYF. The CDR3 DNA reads TGTGCCACCAGCAGAGTTGGTACAGGCCCTTGGGAGCAGTACTTC.

CDR3 DNA sequence: TGTGCCAGCAGTTACCTAGGGAAAGGAAGAAATGAAAAACTGTTTTTT. This gives the protein CASSYLGKGRNEKLFF. V and J are TRBV6-5 and TRBJ1-4; D call uncertain. The CDR3 spans 16 residues. In germline, CDR1 is MNHEY, CDR2 SVGAGI. V dropped 2 bases and J dropped 5 bases, with 15 bases sitting between them.

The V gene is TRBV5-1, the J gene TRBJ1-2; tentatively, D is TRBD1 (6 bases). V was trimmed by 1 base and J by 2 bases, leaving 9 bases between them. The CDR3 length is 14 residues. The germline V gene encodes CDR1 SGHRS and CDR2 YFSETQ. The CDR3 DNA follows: TGCGCCAGCAGCTTGTCGCAGGGGAACTATGGCTACACCTTC. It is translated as CASSLSQGNYGYTF.

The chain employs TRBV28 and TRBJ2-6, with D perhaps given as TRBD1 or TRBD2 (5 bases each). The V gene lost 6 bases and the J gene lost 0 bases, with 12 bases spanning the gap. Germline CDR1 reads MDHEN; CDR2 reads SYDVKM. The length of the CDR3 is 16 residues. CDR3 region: CASRWDGHSGANVLTF. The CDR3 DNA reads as TGTGCCAGCAGATGGGACGGCCACTCTGGGGCCAACGTCCTGACTTTC.

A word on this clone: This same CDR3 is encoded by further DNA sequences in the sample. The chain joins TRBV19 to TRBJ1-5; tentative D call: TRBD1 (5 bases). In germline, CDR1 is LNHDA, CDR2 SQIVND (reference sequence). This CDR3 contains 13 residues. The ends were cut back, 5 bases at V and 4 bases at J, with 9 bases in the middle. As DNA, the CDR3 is TGTGCCAGTAGTGAGACAGTTAATCAGCCCCAGCATTTT. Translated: CASSETVNQPQHF.

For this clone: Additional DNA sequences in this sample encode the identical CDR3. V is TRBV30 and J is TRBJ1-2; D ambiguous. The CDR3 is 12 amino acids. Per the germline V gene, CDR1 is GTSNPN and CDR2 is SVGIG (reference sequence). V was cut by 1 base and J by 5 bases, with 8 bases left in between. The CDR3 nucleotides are TGTGCCTGGAGTGGAGGGAATTATGGCTACACCTTC. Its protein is CAWSGGNYGYTF.